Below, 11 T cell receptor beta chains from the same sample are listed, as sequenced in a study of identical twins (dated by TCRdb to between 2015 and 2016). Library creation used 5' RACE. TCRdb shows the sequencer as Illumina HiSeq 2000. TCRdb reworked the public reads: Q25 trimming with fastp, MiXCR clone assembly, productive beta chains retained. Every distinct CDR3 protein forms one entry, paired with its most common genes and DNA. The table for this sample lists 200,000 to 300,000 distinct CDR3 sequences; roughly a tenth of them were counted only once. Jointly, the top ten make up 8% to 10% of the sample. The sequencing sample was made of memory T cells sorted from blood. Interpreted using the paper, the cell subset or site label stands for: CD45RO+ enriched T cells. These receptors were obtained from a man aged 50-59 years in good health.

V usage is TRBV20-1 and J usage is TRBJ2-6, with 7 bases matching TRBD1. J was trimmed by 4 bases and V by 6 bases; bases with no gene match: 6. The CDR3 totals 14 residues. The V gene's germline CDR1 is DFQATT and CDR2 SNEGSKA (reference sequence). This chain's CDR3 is CSAQTGIGANVLTF. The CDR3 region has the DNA TGCAGTGCGCAGACAGGGATAGGGGCCAACGTCCTGACTTTC.

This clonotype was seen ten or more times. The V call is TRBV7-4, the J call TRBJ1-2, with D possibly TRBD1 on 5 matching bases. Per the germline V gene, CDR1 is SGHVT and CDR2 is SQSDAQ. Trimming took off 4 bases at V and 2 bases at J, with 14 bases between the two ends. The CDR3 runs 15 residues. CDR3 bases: TGTGCCAGCAGCTCGGGGGGACCGTCGAACTATGGCTACACCTTC. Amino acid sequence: CASSSGGPSNYGYTF.

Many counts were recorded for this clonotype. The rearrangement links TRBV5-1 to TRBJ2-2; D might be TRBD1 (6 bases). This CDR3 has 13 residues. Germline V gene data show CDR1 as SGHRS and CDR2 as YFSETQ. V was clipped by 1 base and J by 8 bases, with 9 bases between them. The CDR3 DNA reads TGCGCCAGCAGCTTGAAAGGGACAGGGGAGCTGTTTTTT. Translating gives CASSLKGTGELFF.

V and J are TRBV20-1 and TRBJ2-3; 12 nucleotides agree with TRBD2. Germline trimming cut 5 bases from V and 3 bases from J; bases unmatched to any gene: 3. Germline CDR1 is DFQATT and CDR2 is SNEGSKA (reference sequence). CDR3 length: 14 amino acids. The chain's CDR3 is CSAYGTSGTDTQYF. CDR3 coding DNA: TGCAGTGCTTACGGGACTAGCGGGACAGATACGCAGTATTTT.

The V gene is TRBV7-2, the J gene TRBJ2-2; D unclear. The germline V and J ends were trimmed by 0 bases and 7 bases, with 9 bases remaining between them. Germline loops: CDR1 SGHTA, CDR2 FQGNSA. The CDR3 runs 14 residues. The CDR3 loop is CASSLAVGGGELFF. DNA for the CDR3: TGTGCCAGCAGCTTAGCGGTAGGCGGCGGGGAGCTGTTTTTT.

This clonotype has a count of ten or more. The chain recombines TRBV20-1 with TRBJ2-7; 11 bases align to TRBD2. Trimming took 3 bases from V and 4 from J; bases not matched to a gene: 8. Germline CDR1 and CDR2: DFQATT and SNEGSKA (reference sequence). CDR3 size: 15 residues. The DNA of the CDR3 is TGCAGTGCTAGCTCTGCGTCTAGCGGGAGGTACGAGCAGTACTTC. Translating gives CSASSASSGRYEQYF.

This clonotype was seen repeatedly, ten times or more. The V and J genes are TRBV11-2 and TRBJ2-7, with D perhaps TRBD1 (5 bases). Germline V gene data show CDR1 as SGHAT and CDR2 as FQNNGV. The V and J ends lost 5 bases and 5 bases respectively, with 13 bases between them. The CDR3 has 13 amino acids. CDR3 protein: CASSAIQVHEQYF. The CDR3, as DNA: TGTGCCAGCAGCGCGATACAGGTCCACGAGCAGTACTTC.

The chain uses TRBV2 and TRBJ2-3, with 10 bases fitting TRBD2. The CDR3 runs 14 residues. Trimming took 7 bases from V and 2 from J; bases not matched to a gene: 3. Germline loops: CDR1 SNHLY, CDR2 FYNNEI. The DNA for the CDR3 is TGTGCCAGCAACAGCGGGGGGGACACAGATACGCAGTATTTT. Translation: CASNSGGDTDTQYF.

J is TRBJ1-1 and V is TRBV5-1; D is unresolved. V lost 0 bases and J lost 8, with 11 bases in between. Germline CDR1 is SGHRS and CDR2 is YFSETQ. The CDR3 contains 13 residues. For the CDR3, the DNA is TGCGCCAGCAGCTTGGAGCCAACCACAGAAGCTTTCTTT. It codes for CASSLEPTTEAFF.

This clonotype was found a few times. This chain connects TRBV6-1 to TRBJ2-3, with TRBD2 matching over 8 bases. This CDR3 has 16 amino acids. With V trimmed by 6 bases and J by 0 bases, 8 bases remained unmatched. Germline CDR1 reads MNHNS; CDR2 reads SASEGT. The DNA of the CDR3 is TGTGCCAGCAGGATGCGGGGGGACTCTAGCACAGATACGCAGTATTTT. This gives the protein CASRMRGDSSTDTQYF.

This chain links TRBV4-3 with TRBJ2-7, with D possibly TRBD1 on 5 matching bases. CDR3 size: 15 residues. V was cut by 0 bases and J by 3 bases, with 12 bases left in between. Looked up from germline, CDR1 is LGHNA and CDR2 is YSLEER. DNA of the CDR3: TGCGCCAGCAGCCAAGAAGGCGGCAGGGTCTACGAGCAGTACTTC. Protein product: CASSQEGGRVYEQYF.